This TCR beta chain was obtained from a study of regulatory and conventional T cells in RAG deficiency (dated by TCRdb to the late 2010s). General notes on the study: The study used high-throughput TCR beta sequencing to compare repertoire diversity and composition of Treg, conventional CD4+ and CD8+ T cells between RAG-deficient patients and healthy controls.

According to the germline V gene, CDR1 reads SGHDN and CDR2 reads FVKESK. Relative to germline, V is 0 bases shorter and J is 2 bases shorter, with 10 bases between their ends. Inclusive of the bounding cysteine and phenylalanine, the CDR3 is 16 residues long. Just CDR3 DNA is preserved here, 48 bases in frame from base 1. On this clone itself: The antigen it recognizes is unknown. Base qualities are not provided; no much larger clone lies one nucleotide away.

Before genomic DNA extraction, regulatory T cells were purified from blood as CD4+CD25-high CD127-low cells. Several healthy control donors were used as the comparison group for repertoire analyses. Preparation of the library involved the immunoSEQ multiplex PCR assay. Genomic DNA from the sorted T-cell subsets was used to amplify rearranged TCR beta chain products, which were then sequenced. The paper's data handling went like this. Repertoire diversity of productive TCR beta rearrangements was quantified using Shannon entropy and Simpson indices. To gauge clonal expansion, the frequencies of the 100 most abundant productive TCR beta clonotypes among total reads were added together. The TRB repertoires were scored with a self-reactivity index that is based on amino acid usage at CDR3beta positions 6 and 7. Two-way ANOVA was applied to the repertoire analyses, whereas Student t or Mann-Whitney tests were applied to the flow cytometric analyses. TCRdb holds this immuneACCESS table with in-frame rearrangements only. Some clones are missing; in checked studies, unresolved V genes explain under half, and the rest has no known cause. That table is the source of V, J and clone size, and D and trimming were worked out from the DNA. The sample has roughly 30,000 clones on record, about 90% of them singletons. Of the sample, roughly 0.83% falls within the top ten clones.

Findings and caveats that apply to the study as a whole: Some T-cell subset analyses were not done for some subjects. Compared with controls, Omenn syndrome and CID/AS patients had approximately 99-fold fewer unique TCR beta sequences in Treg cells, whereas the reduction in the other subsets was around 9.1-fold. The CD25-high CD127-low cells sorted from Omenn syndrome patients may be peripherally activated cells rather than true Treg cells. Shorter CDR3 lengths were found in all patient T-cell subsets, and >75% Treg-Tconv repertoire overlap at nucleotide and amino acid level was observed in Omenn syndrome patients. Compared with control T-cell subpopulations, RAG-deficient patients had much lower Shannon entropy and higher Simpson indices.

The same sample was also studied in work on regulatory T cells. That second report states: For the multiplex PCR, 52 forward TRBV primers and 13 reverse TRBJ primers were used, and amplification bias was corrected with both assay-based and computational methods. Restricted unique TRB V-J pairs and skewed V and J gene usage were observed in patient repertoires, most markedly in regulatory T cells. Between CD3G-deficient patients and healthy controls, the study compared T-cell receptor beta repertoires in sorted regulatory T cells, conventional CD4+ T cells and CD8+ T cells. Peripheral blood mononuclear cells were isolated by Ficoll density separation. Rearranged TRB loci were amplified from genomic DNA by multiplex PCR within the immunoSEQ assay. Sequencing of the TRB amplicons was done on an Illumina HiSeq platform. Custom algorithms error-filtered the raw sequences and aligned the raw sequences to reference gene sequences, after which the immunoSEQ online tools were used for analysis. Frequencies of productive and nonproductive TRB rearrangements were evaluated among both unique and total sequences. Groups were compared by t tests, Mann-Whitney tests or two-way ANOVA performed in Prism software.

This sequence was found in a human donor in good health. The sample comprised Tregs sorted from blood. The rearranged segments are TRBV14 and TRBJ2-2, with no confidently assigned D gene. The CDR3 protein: CASSQDPLYNTGELFF. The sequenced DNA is TGTGCCAGCAGCCAAGACCCTTTATACAACACCGGGGAGCTGTTTTTT.